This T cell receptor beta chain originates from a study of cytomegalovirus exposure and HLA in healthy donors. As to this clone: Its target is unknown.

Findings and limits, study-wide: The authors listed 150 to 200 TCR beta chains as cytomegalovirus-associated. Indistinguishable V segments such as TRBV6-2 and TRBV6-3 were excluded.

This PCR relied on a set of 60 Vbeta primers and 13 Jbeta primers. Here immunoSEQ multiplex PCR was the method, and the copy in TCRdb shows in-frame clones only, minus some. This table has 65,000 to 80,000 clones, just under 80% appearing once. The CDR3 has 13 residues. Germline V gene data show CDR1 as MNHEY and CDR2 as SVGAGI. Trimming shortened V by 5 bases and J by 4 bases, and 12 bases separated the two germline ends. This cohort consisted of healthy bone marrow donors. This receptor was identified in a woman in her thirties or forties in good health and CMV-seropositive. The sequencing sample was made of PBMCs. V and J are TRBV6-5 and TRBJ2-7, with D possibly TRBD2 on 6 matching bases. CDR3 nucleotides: TGTGCCAGCAGTGAGGTGGCGGGATACGAGCAGTACTTC. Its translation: CASSEVAGYEQYF.